This T cell receptor beta chain was retrieved from a study of T cell responses to AZD1222 COVID-19 vaccine. The CDR3 has 13 amino acids. Trimming took off 0 bases at V and 6 bases at J, with 9 bases between the two ends. Germline V lookup: CDR1 SGHRS, CDR2 YFSETQ. Sequenced by immunoSEQ multiplex PCR; TCRdb stores in-frame clones only, minus some. Of roughly 140,000 clones in the sample, almost 90% were seen once. Source: peripheral blood, taken 28 days after the second AZD1222 dose. This sequence was found in an adult who received the AZD1222 COVID-19 vaccine. The chain links TRBV5-1 to TRBJ1-2; no firm D call. The CDR3 here is CASSLGSMDGYTF. CDR3 bases: TGCGCCAGCAGCTTGGGTTCGATGGATGGCTACACCTTC.